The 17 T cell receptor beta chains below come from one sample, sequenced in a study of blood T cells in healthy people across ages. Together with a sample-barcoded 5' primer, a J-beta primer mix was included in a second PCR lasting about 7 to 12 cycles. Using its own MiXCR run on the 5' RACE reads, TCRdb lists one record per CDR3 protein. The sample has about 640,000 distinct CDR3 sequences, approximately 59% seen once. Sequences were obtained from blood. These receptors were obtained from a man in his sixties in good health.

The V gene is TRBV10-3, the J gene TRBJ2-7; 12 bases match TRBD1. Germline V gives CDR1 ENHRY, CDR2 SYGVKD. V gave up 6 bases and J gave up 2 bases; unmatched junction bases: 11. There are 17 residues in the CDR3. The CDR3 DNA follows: TGTGCCATCAGCGAGCCTGGGACAGGGGGCTCCCCCTACGAGCAGTACTTC. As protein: CAISEPGTGGSPYEQYF.

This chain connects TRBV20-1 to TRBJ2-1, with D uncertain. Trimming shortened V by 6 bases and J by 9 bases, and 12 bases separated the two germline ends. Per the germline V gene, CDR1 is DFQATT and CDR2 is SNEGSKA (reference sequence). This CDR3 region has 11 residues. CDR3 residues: CSAKSDSEQFF. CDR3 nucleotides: TGCAGTGCAAAAAGTGATAGTGAGCAGTTCTTC.

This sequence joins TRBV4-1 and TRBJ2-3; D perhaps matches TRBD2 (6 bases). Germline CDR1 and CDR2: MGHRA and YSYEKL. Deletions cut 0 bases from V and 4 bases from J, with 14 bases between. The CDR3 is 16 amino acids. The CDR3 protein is CASSQEGGAAADTQYF. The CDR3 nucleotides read TGCGCCAGCAGCCAAGAAGGAGGGGCCGCCGCAGATACGCAGTATTTT.

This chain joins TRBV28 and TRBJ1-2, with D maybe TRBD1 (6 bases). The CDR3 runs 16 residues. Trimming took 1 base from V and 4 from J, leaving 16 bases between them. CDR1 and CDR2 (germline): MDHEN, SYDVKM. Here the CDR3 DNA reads TGTGCCAGCAGTTTATCGGGGACAAATCCCCTCTATGGCTACACCTTC. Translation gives CASSLSGTNPLYGYTF.

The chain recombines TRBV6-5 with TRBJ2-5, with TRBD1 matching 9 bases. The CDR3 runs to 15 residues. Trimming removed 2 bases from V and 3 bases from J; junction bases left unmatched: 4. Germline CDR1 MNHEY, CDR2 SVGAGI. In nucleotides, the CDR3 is TGTGCCAGCAGTTACCGCGGGACAGGGAAAGAGACCCAGTACTTC. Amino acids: CASSYRGTGKETQYF.

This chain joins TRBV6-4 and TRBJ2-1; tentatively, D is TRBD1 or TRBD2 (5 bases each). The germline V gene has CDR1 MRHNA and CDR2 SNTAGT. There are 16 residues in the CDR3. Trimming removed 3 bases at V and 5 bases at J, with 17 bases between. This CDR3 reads CASSDSRGRGNNEQFF. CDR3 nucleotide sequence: TGTGCCAGCAGTGATTCGAGGGGCCGTGGGAACAATGAGCAGTTCTTC.

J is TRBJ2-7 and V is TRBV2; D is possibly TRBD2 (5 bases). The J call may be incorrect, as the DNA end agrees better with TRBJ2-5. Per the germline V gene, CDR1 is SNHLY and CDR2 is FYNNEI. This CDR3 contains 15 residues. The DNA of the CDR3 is TGTGCCAGCAGTGTTCACTCTAACACGGGGGAGACCCAGTACTTC. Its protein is CASSVHSNTGETQYF.

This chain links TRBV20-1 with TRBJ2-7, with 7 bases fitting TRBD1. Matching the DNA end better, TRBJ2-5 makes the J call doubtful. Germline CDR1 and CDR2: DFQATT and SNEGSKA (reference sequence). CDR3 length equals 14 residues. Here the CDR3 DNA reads TGCAGTGCTAAAGAACAGGGGTCGAAAGAGACCCAGTACTTC. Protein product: CSAKEQGSKETQYF.

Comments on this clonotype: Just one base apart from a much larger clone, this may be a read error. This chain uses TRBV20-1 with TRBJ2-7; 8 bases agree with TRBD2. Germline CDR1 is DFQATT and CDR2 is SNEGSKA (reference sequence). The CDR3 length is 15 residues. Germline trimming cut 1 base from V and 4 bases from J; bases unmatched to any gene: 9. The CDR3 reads CSARVGLTGGYEQYF. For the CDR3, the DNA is TGCAGTGCTAGAGTGGGACTAACGGGGGGGTACGAGCAGTACTTC.

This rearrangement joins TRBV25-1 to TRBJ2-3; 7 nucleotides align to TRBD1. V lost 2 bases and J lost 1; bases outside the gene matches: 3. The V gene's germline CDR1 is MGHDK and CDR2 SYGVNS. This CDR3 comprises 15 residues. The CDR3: CASSERQGGTDTQYF. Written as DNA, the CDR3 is TGTGCCAGCAGTGAAAGACAGGGCGGCACAGATACGCAGTATTTT.

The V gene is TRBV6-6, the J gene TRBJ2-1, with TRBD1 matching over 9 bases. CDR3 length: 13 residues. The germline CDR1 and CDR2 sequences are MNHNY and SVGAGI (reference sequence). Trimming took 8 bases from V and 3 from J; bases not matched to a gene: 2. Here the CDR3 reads CASLDRGYNEQFF. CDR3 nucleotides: TGTGCCAGCCTGGACAGGGGCTACAATGAGCAGTTCTTC.

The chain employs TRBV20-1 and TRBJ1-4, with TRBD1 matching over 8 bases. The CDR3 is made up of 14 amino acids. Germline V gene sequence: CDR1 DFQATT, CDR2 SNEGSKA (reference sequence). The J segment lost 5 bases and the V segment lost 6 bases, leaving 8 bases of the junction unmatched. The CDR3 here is CSARPGQENEKLFF. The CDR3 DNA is TGCAGTGCCCGACCGGGACAGGAAAATGAAAAACTGTTTTTT.

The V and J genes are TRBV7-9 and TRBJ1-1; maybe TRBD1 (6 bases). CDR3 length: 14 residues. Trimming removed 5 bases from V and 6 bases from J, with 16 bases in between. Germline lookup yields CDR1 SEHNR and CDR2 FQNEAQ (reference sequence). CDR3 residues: CASSATGKGAEAFF. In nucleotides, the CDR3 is TGTGCCAGCAGCGCCACAGGGAAGGGGGCTGAAGCTTTCTTT.

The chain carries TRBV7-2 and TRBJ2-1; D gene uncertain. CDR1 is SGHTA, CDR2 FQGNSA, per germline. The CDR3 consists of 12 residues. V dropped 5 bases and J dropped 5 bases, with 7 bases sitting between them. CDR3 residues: CASSRQDNEQFF. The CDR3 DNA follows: TGTGCCAGCAGCCGTCAGGACAATGAGCAGTTCTTC.

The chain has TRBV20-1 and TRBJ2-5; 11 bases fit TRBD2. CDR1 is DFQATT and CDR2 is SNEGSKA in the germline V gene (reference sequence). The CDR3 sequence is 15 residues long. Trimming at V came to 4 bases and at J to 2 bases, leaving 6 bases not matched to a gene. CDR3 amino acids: CSATGTSGTQETQYF. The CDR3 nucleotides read TGCAGTGCTACCGGGACTAGCGGAACACAAGAGACCCAGTACTTC.

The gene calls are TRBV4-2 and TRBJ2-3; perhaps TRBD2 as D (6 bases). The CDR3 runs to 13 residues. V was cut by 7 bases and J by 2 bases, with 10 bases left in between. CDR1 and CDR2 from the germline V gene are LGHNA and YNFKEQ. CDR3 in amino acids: CASTGVNTDTQYF. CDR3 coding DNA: TGTGCCAGCACGGGGGTGAACACAGATACGCAGTATTTT.

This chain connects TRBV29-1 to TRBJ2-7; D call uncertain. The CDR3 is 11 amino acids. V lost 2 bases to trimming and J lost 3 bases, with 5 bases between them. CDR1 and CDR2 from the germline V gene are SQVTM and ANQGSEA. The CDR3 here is CSVEWGYEQYF. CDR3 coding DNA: TGCAGCGTTGAATGGGGCTACGAGCAGTACTTC.